The present TCR beta chain was sequenced within a study of shared clonotypes between healthy human individuals. Across the whole study: A couple of women and three men aged 18 to 49 made up the donors. A donor's plate count was three for CD4 naive and three for CD4 memory; CD8 naive had two and CD8 memory one. General observations from the study: Against clonotypes common to all four donors, non-shared ones had lower generation probabilities.

This CDR3 spans 15 amino acids. After removal of 6 bases from V and 2 bases from J, the junction contained 7 bases not matched to a gene. The germline CDR1 and CDR2 sequences are SEHNR and FQNEAQ (reference sequence). Sequencing was performed with immunoSEQ multiplex PCR; in TCRdb, only in-frame clones are kept and a portion is missing. The sample includes 2 million to 3 million clones, around nine tenths of them seen just once. Details on this clone: No antigen is known for it.

The chain uses TRBV7-9 and TRBJ2-7; 10 bases fit TRBD2. The sample consisted of naive CD4+ T cells sorted from blood. Documented subset: CD45RA+ positively selected. This TCR was sampled from a man aged 18 to 30 in good health. This CDR3 is CASRKTSGTAYEQYF. The CDR3 DNA sequence: TGTGCCAGCAGGAAAACTAGCGGGACCGCCTACGAGCAGTACTTC.